Shown below are 17 T cell receptor beta chains from a single sample sequenced in a study of blood T cell repertoires in COVID-19. Profiling relied on immunoSEQ multiplex PCR, and the TCRdb table lists in-frame clones only, not all of them. This repertoire shows a few hundred thousand clones, 80% to 90% found once; its top ten account for roughly 4.8%. The specimen was peripheral blood. The receptors derive from a woman aged 40 to 49 who had recovered from COVID-19.

V gene TRBV7-2 combines with J gene TRBJ1-4; D unclear. V dropped 1 base and J dropped 0 bases, with 9 bases sitting between them. CDR1 is SGHTA, CDR2 FQGNSA, per germline. The CDR3 spans 16 residues. The chain's CDR3 is CASSLVRGSTNEKLFF. CDR3 in DNA: TGTGCCAGCAGCTTAGTCCGAGGGTCAACTAATGAAAAACTGTTTTTT. The variable domain in full, completed from reference TRBV7-2 and TRBJ1-4, reads GAGVSQSPSNKVTEKGKDVELRCDPISGHTALYWYRQSLGQGLEFLIYFQGNSAPDKSGLPSDRFSAERTGGSVSTLTIQRTQQEDSAVYLCASSLVRGSTNEKLFFGSGTQLSVL.

V gene TRBV5-6 combines with J gene TRBJ2-3; 7 bases fit TRBD2. Unmatched junction bases numbered 9, after V lost 4 bases and J lost 1 base. Germline CDR1 SGHDT, CDR2 YYEEEE. The CDR3 spans 16 residues. CDR3 protein: CASSGTGGGRTDTQYF. Written as DNA, the CDR3 is TGTGCCAGCAGCGGGACTGGGGGGGGACGCACAGATACGCAGTATTTT.

The gene calls are TRBV7-3 and TRBJ2-1, with D perhaps matching TRBD1 (6 bases). The V and J ends lost 5 bases and 9 bases respectively, with 17 bases between them. Per the germline V gene, CDR1 is SGHTA and CDR2 is FQGTGA. The CDR3 sequence is 14 residues long. Written as DNA, the CDR3 is TGTGCCAGCAGCCTAGGGACATGGGGCGGTGAGCAGTTCTTC. Translation: CASSLGTWGGEQFF.

J is TRBJ2-2 and V is TRBV9, with D hard to call. Trimming left V 0 bases short and J 2 bases short, with 8 bases between. CDR1 is SGDLS, CDR2 YYNGEE, per germline. The CDR3 covers 15 residues. This CDR3 reads CASSVALRNTGELFF. The CDR3, as DNA: TGTGCCAGCAGCGTAGCCCTAAGAAACACCGGGGAGCTGTTTTTT.

The V call is TRBV5-6, the J call TRBJ2-1; tentatively, D is TRBD1 (5 bases). Trimming stripped 2 bases from V and 8 bases from J, with 29 bases between. CDR1 is SGHDT, CDR2 YYEEEE, per germline. This CDR3 comprises 19 residues. The CDR3 spells CASSFSSLGPNFFNDEQFF. The CDR3 DNA is TGTGCCAGCAGCTTTAGTAGTCTGGGGCCGAACTTTTTTAACGATGAGCAGTTCTTC.

In DNA, the CDR3 is TGTGCCAGCGGAAGGAGGAGGTACAATGAGCAGTTCTTC. Translated, it gives CASGRRRYNEQFF. This chain connects TRBV5-6 to TRBJ2-1; tentative D call: TRBD2 (5 bases). Germline V CDR1 and CDR2: SGHDT, YYEEEE. The CDR3 extends over 13 amino acids. With 7 bases removed from V and 4 bases from J, the gap between germline ends came to 12 bases.

The chain employs TRBV11-2 and TRBJ2-7; D unresolved. The CDR3 consists of 11 residues. V lost 4 bases and J lost 2, with 3 bases in between. Germline V lookup: CDR1 SGHAT, CDR2 FQNNGV. The CDR3 sequence is CASSSTYEQYV. CDR3 nucleotide sequence: TGTGCCAGCAGCTCAACCTACGAGCAGTACGTC.

This clone has just one count. In DNA form, the CDR3 reads TGTGCCACCAGCAGAGTAGGACAGGGCCTTTGGAATGAGCAGTTCTTC. Protein product: CATSRVGQGLWNEQFF. V usage is TRBV15 and J usage is TRBJ2-1; 8 bases match TRBD1. This CDR3 comprises 16 residues. Germline V lookup: CDR1 LNHNV, CDR2 YYDKDF (reference sequence). The V and J ends lost 1 base and 7 bases, in that order; junction bases with no gene match: 9.

The V and J genes are TRBV18 and TRBJ1-5, with 10 bases aligning to TRBD1. The CDR3 totals 16 residues. The germline V gene has CDR1 KGHSH and CDR2 LQKENI. Trimming took 6 bases from V and 2 from J; bases not matched to a gene: 7. Written as DNA, the CDR3 is TGTGCCAGCTCTCAATACGGACAGGGGGGCAATCAGCCCCAGCATTTT. Translation: CASSQYGQGGNQPQHF.

The chain links TRBV28 to TRBJ1-6; no firm D call. V was pared by 9 bases and J by 7 bases, with 13 bases between. Germline-derived CDR1 and CDR2 are MDHEN and SYDVKM. The CDR3 extends over 13 amino acids. In DNA form, the CDR3 reads TGTGCCAGTATGGGGAGACGAAATTCACCCCTCCACTTT. The encoded protein is CASMGRRNSPLHF. Together with reference TRBV28 and TRBJ1-6, the CDR3 gives the full variable domain: DVKVTQSSRYLVKRTGEKVFLECVQDMDHENMFWYRQDPGLGLRLIYFSYDVKMKEKGDIPEGYSVSREKKERFSLILESASTNQTSMYLCASMGRRNSPLHFGNGTRLTVT.

Only one count was recorded for this clone. The chain uses TRBV14 and TRBJ1-1; 7 bases align to TRBD1. V lost 4 bases to trimming and J lost 4 bases; unmatched junction nucleotides: 6. The CDR3 consists of 14 residues. CDR1 and CDR2 from the germline V gene are SGHDN and FVKESK. The CDR3 sequence: CASSPSRGFTEAFF. The CDR3 nucleotides read TGTGCCAGCAGCCCCTCCAGGGGGTTCACTGAAGCTTTCTTT.

The chain uses TRBV7-2 and TRBJ2-1; 15 nucleotides line up with TRBD2. Trimming cost V 4 bases and J 1 base; bases outside gene matches: 8. Germline-derived CDR1 and CDR2 are SGHTA and FQGNSA. This CDR3 has 19 residues. The CDR3 DNA reads as TGTGCCAGCAGCTCTAGGACTAGCGGGAGGGTCTGGTCCTACAATGAGCAGTTCTTC. The encoded protein is CASSSRTSGRVWSYNEQFF.

V usage is TRBV11-3 and J usage is TRBJ1-2; tentative D call: TRBD1 (5 bases). The CDR3 spans 12 residues. Trimming took off 5 bases at V and 5 bases at J, with 9 bases between the two ends. From germline, CDR1 is SGHNT and CDR2 YENEEA. CDR3 in amino acids: CASSSDRYGYTF. The CDR3 DNA follows: TGTGCCAGCAGCAGTGACAGATATGGCTACACCTTC.

V is TRBV6-2 or TRBV6-3 and J is TRBJ1-1; 7 positions agree with TRBD1. The CDR3 is 15 residues long. Germline-derived CDR1 and CDR2 are MNHEY and SVGEGT. With 5 bases clipped from V and 2 bases from J, the junction kept 8 bases outside the gene matches. The DNA for the CDR3 is TGTGCCAGCAGTAAGGGGACAGAATCAAACACTGAAGCTTTCTTT. Protein: CASSKGTESNTEAFF.

The chain is built from TRBV5-4 and TRBJ2-1; 13 bases align to TRBD2. CDR1 SGHNT and CDR2 YYREEE come from the germline V gene (reference sequence). Trimming cost V 4 bases and J 2 bases; bases outside gene matches: 12. The CDR3 loop spans 19 amino acids. The DNA of the CDR3 is TGTGCCAGCAGCAGGGGTCTACTAGCGGGGGGGCTCGCCTACAATGAGCAGTTCTTC. It is translated as CASSRGLLAGGLAYNEQFF.

The chain recombines TRBV11-3 with TRBJ2-7; perhaps TRBD2 as D (5 bases). Germline assignment: CDR1 SGHNT and CDR2 YENEEA. The CDR3 runs to 14 residues. Trimming removed 5 bases from V and 6 bases from J, with 17 bases in between. The chain's CDR3 is CASSERSTVSEQYV. Here the CDR3 DNA reads TGTGCCAGCAGCGAGCGGAGTACGGTTTCCGAGCAGTACGTC.

The chain has TRBV28 and TRBJ2-3; 8 bases line up with TRBD2. Germline CDR1 reads MDHEN; CDR2 reads SYDVKM. The V segment lost 8 bases and the J segment 2 bases; nucleotides outside the gene matches: 3. CDR3 length equals 13 residues. This chain's CDR3 is CASGRGDTDTQYF. In nucleotides, the CDR3 is TGTGCCAGCGGGCGGGGGGACACAGATACGCAGTATTTT.